Following are 29 T cell receptor beta chains from one sample sequenced in a study of cytomegalovirus exposure and HLA in healthy donors. PCR employed 60 Vbeta and 13 Jbeta primers. The data were produced by immunoSEQ multiplex PCR, yet TCRdb's version contains in-frame clones alone and is incomplete. The repertoire holds about 210,000 clones, with 82% as singletons. The sequenced sample was PBMCs. The receptors originated from a middle-aged man in good health and CMV-seropositive.

Notes on this clone: The germline gene is not matched at one end of the junction; a read error may be the cause. Other DNA sequences in the same sample also yield this CDR3. The V call is TRBV2, the J call TRBJ1-2; 8 positions match TRBD1. Germline V gene lookup returns CDR1 SNHLY and CDR2 FYNNEI. The CDR3 has 15 amino acids. CDR3 protein: CASKASTGDIYGYTF. CDR3 DNA sequence: TGTGCCAGCAAGGCCTCGACAGGGGACATCTATGGCTACACCTTT.

The chain couples TRBV4-1 to TRBJ1-2, with TRBD1 matching 9 bases. There are 17 residues in the CDR3. CDR1 and CDR2 from the germline V gene are MGHRA and YSYEKL. The trim removed 2 bases at V and 7 bases at J, leaving 14 bases unmatched. CDR3 loop: CASSQSEMRDRVRGYTF. The CDR3 nucleotides are TGCGCCAGCAGCCAATCCGAAATGCGGGACAGGGTCCGTGGCTACACCTTC.

V is TRBV5-6 and J is TRBJ2-3; TRBD2 aligns across 13 bases. V lost 5 bases and J lost 0; bases outside the gene matches: 3. Germline CDR1 is SGHDT and CDR2 is YYEEEE. The CDR3 spans 16 residues. CDR3: CASRRTSGSSTDTQYF. CDR3 coding DNA: TGTGCCAGCAGGCGGACTAGCGGGAGTAGCACAGATACGCAGTATTTT.

The chain joins TRBV2 to TRBJ2-1, with 11 bases aligning to TRBD1. This CDR3 has 13 residues. Trimming cost V 9 bases and J 9 bases; bases outside gene matches: 7. CDR1 and CDR2 (germline): SNHLY, FYNNEI. In DNA form, the CDR3 reads TGTGCCAGTTCGGGACAGGGGGTGCGTGAGCAGTTCTTC. As protein: CASSGQGVREQFF.

Concerning this clone itself: Other DNA sequences in the sample encode the same CDR3. V and J are TRBV7-9 and TRBJ2-5, with 12 bases that match TRBD2. CDR1 is SEHNR, CDR2 FQNEAQ, per germline (reference sequence). After removal of 5 bases from V and 4 bases from J, the junction contained 2 bases not matched to a gene. This CDR3 region has 14 residues. The CDR3 DNA follows: TGTGCCAGCAGCCGACTAGCGGGAGCAGAGACCCAGTACTTC. The encoded protein is CASSRLAGAETQYF.

The chain joins TRBV7-2 to TRBJ2-2; 8 bases are shared with TRBD2. The length of the CDR3 is 15 residues. Germline CDR1 is SGHTA and CDR2 is FQGNSA. V dropped 4 bases and J dropped 3; count of bases not matched to a gene: 4. The CDR3 DNA reads TGTGCCAGCAGCTCGGTTAGCGGGGACACCGGGGAGCTGTTTTTT. It translates to CASSSVSGDTGELFF.

The genes are TRBV5-1 and TRBJ2-5; D is unclear. Trimming left V 0 bases short and J 1 base short, with 10 bases between. Germline V gives CDR1 SGHRS, CDR2 YFSETQ. This CDR3 has 15 residues. The CDR3 loop is CASSLVLQLQETQYF. The CDR3 DNA is TGCGCCAGCAGCTTGGTGTTACAGCTCCAAGAGACCCAGTACTTC.

CDR3 bases: TGTGCCAGCAGCGCCGGACTAGACGTCGGGGAGCTGTTTTTT. This translates into CASSAGLDVGELFF. The chain has TRBV7-3 and TRBJ2-2; 7 bases align to TRBD2. V lost 5 bases to trimming and J lost 7 bases; unmatched junction nucleotides: 7. Per the germline V gene, CDR1 is SGHTA and CDR2 is FQGTGA. The CDR3 sequence is 14 residues long.

The rearrangement uses TRBV5-4 and TRBJ2-1; 9 positions agree with TRBD1. V shed 4 bases, J shed 9 bases, and the junction held 8 bases outside the gene matches. CDR1 is SGHNT, CDR2 YYREEE, per germline (reference sequence). This CDR3 comprises 14 residues. CDR3 sequence (DNA): TGTGCCAGCAGCCTGGACAGGGGTGAGGGTGAGCAGTTCTTC. Translating it yields CASSLDRGEGEQFF.

The chain carries TRBV6-5 and TRBJ2-3, with 10 bases matching TRBD2. Per germline, CDR1 MNHEY and CDR2 SVGAGI. Trimming cost V 10 bases and J 0 bases; bases outside gene matches: 4. The CDR3 covers 14 residues. The CDR3, as DNA: TGTGCCACCAGGACTAGCGGTAGCACAGATACGCAGTATTTT. Encoded protein: CATRTSGSTDTQYF.

The chain carries TRBV4-1 and TRBJ2-1; 11 bases fit TRBD2. The junction had 12 bases not matched to a gene; V was cut back by 3 bases and J by 8 bases. Germline CDR1 is MGHRA and CDR2 is YSYEKL. The CDR3 contains 17 residues. The CDR3 loop reads CASSHPSSGRAWDEQFF. The CDR3 bases are TGCGCCAGCAGCCATCCTAGTAGCGGGAGGGCCTGGGATGAGCAGTTCTTC.

The V and J genes are TRBV9 and TRBJ2-1, with 10 bases aligning to TRBD2. The ends lost 0 bases at V and 6 bases at J; junction bases unmatched: 3. Germline values: CDR1 SGDLS, CDR2 YYNGEE. The CDR3 sequence is 15 residues long. DNA for the CDR3: TGTGCCAGCAGCGTAGCGGTAGCGGGAGGCAATGAGCAGTTCTTC. Its protein is CASSVAVAGGNEQFF.

This chain connects TRBV23-1 to TRBJ2-7; D ambiguous. TRBV23-1 is classed as an ORF, of uncertain function. The length of the CDR3 is 15 residues. Trimming stripped 8 bases from V and 3 bases from J, with 20 bases between. The CDR3 is CASPAYDSHFYEQYV. CDR3 bases: TGCGCCAGCCCCGCCTATGACTCGCACTTCTACGAGCAGTACGTC.

The chain links TRBV6-6 to TRBJ2-2, with D hard to call. Germline V lookup: CDR1 MNHNY, CDR2 SVGAGI (reference sequence). V lost 0 bases and J lost 7, with 3 bases in between. The CDR3 runs 12 residues. The CDR3 loop reads CASSYSYGELFF. The DNA of the CDR3 is TGTGCCAGCAGTTACTCGTACGGGGAGCTGTTTTTT.

This sequence joins TRBV29-1 and TRBJ2-7, with D possibly being TRBD2 (5 bases). Germline loops: CDR1 SQVTM, CDR2 ANQGSEA. V was clipped by 4 bases and J by 6 bases, with 13 bases between them. The CDR3 is 12 amino acids. The CDR3 is CSVVLGGGEQYV. CDR3 sequence (DNA): TGCAGCGTTGTCCTCGGAGGAGGCGAGCAGTACGTC.

The V gene is TRBV19, the J gene TRBJ1-1, with D uncertain. This CDR3 is built from 14 residues. Trimming shortened V by 10 bases and J by 2 bases, and 17 bases separated the two germline ends. Per the germline V gene, CDR1 is LNHDA and CDR2 is SQIVND (reference sequence). CDR3 amino acids: CATQGGGLNTEAFF. CDR3 nucleotide sequence: TGTGCCACCCAAGGCGGTGGTTTAAACACTGAAGCTTTCTTT.

The chain carries TRBV27 and TRBJ2-7, with 9 bases fitting TRBD1. The CDR3 spans 13 residues. Germline V gene lookup returns CDR1 MNHEY and CDR2 SMNVEV (reference sequence). J was trimmed by 2 bases and V by 5 bases; bases with no gene match: 1. Here the CDR3 DNA reads TGTGCCAGCAGTAACAGGGGGCCCTACGAGCAGTACGTC. Protein: CASSNRGPYEQYV.

V and J are TRBV27 and TRBJ2-7; D might be TRBD2 (5 bases). The CDR3 contains 15 residues. Trimming pared 2 bases from V and 3 bases from J, leaving 14 bases between. Germline V CDR1 and CDR2: MNHEY, SMNVEV (reference sequence). The CDR3, as DNA: TGTGCCAGCAGTTTAGTCCGAGGGTTTGGCTACGAGCAGTACTTC. It encodes CASSLVRGFGYEQYF.

V gene TRBV18 combines with J gene TRBJ2-7; 7 positions agree with TRBD2. Germline V lookup: CDR1 KGHSH, CDR2 LQKENI. The CDR3 extends over 15 amino acids. With V trimmed by 6 bases and J by 7 bases, 15 bases remained unmatched. This CDR3 is CASSPSTSPSGEQYV. The CDR3 nucleotides are TGTGCCAGCTCGCCTTCGACTAGCCCCTCTGGGGAGCAGTACGTC.

This rearrangement joins TRBV14 to TRBJ2-1; TRBD1 matches 9 bases. Germline V CDR1 and CDR2: SGHDN, FVKESK. The CDR3 loop spans 15 amino acids. The junction had 4 bases not matched to a gene; V was cut back by 3 bases and J by 4 bases. In DNA, the CDR3 is TGTGCCAGCAGCCACCGGGACAGGGCATACAATGAGCAGTTCTTC. This sequence encodes CASSHRDRAYNEQFF.

The V and J genes are TRBV14 and TRBJ2-1, with a tentative D call TRBD2 (5 bases). Germline loops: CDR1 SGHDN, CDR2 FVKESK. Trimming cost V 5 bases and J 5 bases, with 13 bases left between them. This CDR3 comprises 14 residues. CDR3 bases: TGTGCCAGCAGCACCGGACTTTCAAACAATGAGCAGTTCTTC. Translated: CASSTGLSNNEQFF.

V usage is TRBV7-2 and J usage is TRBJ1-2; no definite D call. V lost 3 bases to trimming and J lost 0 bases, with 8 bases between them. The germline CDR1 and CDR2 sequences are SGHTA and FQGNSA. The CDR3 is 14 amino acids. DNA for the CDR3: TGTGCCAGCAGCTTGTCCGCGGCTAACTATGGCTACACCTTC. Translating gives CASSLSAANYGYTF.

The chain carries TRBV19 and TRBJ1-3, with D possibly matching TRBD1 (6 bases). Germline V gene lookup returns CDR1 LNHDA and CDR2 SQIVND (reference sequence). V dropped 5 bases and J dropped 0 bases, with 20 bases sitting between them. The CDR3 has 18 residues. CDR3 amino acids: CASSPRPKGTFSGNTIYF. In DNA form, the CDR3 reads TGTGCCAGTAGTCCCCGCCCAAAAGGGACATTCTCTGGAAACACCATATATTTT.

This chain uses TRBV6-5 with TRBJ1-1, with 7 bases fitting TRBD1. Germline V lookup: CDR1 MNHEY, CDR2 SVGAGI. CDR3 length equals 15 residues. V gave up 6 bases and J gave up 4 bases; unmatched junction bases: 11. The CDR3 nucleotides are TGTGCCAGCAGGCCCCGACAGGGATTGGGCACTGAAGCTTTCTTT. Protein sequence: CASRPRQGLGTEAFF.

V gene TRBV5-4 combines with J gene TRBJ2-2; 12 bases are shared with TRBD2. The germline V gene has CDR1 SGHNT and CDR2 YYREEE (reference sequence). V was pared by 3 bases and J by 7 bases, with 10 bases of the junction left unmatched. The CDR3 extends over 17 amino acids. The chain's CDR3 is CASSSWTSGTKGGELFF. The DNA of the CDR3 is TGTGCCAGCAGCTCCTGGACTAGCGGGACTAAAGGCGGGGAGCTGTTTTTT.

The chain is built from TRBV6-5 and TRBJ2-7; D remains ambiguous. Germline CDR1 reads MNHEY; CDR2 reads SVGAGI. The CDR3 covers 13 residues. V was clipped by 6 bases and J by 5 bases, with 14 bases between them. Here the CDR3 DNA reads TGTGCCAGCAGCCCCACCAGACAAGACGAGCAGTACGTC. The encoded protein is CASSPTRQDEQYV.

This chain uses TRBV5-6 with TRBJ2-7; D possibly corresponds to TRBD1 (5 bases). The CDR3 spans 14 residues. Trimming shortened V by 0 bases and J by 4 bases, and 11 bases separated the two germline ends. Germline values: CDR1 SGHDT, CDR2 YYEEEE. The CDR3 nucleotides read TGTGCCAGCAGCTTGGCGGCAGGGCAGTACGAGCAGTACTTC. Translating gives CASSLAAGQYEQYF. The complete variable domain, with remaining parts taken from reference TRBV5-6 and TRBJ2-7, reads DAGVTQSPTHLIKTRGQQVTLRCSPKSGHDTVSWYQQALGQGPQFIFQYYEEEERQRGNFPDRFSGHQFPNYSSELNVNALLLGDSALYLCASSLAAGQYEQYFGPGTRLTVT.

V and J are TRBV21-1 and TRBJ2-7; no check of the table's D call, TRBD1, against the DNA was made. TRBV21-1 is flagged as a pseudogene. The CDR3 has 15 amino acids. CDR3 coding DNA: TGTGCCAGCAGCAATAGGGACACATTCTCCTACGAGCAGTACTTC. Translation: CASSNRDTFSYEQYF.

DNA of the CDR3: TGTGCCAGCAGCCTAAGGTACCCGGGACAGGAATCCTCTGGAAACACCATATATTTT. Translation gives CASSLRYPGQESSGNTIYF. J is TRBJ1-3 and V is TRBV7-4, with 8 bases lining up with TRBD1. The J segment lost 0 bases and the V segment lost 5 bases, leaving 15 bases of the junction unmatched. This CDR3 has 19 residues. Germline CDR1 reads SGHVT; CDR2 reads SQSDAQ.